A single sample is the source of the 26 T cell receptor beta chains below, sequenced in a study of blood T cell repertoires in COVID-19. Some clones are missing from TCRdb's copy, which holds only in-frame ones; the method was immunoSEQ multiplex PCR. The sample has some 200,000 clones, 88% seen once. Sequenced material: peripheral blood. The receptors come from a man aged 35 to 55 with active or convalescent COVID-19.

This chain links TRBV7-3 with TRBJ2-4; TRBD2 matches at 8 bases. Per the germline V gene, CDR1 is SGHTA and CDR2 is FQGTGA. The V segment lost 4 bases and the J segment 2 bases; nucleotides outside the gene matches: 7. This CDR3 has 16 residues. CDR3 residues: CASSSKAGETKNIQYF. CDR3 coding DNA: TGTGCCAGCAGCTCCAAAGCGGGGGAGACCAAAAACATTCAGTACTTC.

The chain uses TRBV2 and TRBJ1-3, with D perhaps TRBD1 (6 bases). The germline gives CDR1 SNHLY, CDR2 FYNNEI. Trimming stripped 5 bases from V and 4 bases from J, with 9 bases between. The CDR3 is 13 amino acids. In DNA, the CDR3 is TGTGCCAGCAGTTCAGGGGTAGGAAACACCATATATTTT. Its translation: CASSSGVGNTIYF.

The CDR3 nucleotides are TGTGCCAGCAGTTTAAGGGACAGCCAACATACGCAGTATTTT. Translated, it gives CASSLRDSQHTQYF. The chain is built from TRBV27 and TRBJ2-3; 7 bases agree with TRBD1. The CDR3 is made up of 14 amino acids. The germline V gene encodes CDR1 MNHEY and CDR2 SMNVEV (reference sequence). J lost 7 bases, V lost 2 bases, and 6 bases had no gene match.

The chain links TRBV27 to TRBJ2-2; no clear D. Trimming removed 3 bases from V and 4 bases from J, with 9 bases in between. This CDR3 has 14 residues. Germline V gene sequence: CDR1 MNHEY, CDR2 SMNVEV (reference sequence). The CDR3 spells CASSFRTGTGELFF. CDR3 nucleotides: TGTGCCAGCAGTTTTCGAACTGGCACCGGGGAGCTGTTTTTT.

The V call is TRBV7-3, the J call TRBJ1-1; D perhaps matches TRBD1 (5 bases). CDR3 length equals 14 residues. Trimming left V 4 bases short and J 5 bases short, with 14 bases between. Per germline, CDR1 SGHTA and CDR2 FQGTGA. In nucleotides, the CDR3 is TGTGCCAGCAGCTCCTCGACCGGGGGGACTGAAGCTTTCTTT. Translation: CASSSSTGGTEAFF.

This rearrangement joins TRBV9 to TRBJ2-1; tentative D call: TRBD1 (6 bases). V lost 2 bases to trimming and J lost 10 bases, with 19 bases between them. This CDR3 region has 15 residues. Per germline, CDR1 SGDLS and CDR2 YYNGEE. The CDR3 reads CASSVSPQGQREQFF. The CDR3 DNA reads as TGTGCCAGCAGCGTCTCCCCGCAGGGGCAGCGGGAGCAGTTCTTC.

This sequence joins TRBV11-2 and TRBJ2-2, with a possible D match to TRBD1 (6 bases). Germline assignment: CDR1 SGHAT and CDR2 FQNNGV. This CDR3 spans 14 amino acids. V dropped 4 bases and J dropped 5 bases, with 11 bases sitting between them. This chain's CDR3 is CASSSRTDTGELFF. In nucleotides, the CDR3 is TGTGCCAGCAGCTCGAGGACAGATACCGGGGAGCTGTTTTTT.

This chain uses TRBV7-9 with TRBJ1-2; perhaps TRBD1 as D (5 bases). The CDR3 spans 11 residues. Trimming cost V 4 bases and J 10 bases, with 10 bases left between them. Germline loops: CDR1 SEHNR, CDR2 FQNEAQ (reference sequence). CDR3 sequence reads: CASSSGTYYTF. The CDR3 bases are TGTGCCAGCAGCTCCGGGACTTACTACACCTTC.

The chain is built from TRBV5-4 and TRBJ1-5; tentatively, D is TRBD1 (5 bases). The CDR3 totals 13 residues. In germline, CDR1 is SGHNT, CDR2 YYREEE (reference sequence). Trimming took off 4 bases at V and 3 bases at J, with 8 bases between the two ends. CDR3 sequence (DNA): TGTGCCAGCAGCCTGGACACCAATCAGCCCCAGCATTTT. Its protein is CASSLDTNQPQHF.

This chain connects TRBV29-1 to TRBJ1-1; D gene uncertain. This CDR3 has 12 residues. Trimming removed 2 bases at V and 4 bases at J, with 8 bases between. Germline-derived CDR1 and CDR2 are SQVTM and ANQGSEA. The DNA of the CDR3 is TGCAGCGTTGAAAGGACTTCCACTGAAGCTTTCTTT. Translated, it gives CSVERTSTEAFF.

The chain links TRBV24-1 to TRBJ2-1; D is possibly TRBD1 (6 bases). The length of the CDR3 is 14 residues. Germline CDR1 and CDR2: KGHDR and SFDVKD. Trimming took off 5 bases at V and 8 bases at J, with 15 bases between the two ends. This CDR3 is CATSGVTGKHEQFF. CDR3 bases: TGTGCCACCAGTGGCGTTACAGGGAAGCATGAGCAGTTCTTC.

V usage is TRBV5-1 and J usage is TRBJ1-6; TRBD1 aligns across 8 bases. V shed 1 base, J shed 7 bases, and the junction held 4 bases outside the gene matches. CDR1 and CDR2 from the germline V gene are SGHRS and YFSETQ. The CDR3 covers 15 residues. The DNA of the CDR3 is TGCGCCAGCAGCTTGTCGGGACAGGAGAATTCACCCCTCCACTTT. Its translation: CASSLSGQENSPLHF. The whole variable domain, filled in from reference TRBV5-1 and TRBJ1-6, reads KAGVTQTPRYLIKTRGQQVTLSCSPISGHRSVSWYQQTPGQGLQFLFEYFSETQRNKGNFPGRFSGRQFSNSRSEMNVSTLELGDSALYLCASSLSGQENSPLHFGNGTRLTVT.

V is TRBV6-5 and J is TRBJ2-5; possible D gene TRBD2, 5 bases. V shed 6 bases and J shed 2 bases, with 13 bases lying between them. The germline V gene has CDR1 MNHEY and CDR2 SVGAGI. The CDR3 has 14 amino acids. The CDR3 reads CASSLGRTQETQYF. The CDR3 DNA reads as TGTGCCAGCAGCCTAGGACGGACTCAAGAGACCCAGTACTTC.

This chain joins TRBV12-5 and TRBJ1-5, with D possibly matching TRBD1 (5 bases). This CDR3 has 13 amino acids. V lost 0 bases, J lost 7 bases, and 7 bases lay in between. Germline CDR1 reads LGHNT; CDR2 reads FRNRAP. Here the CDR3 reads CASGLVRGQPQHF. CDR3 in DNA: TGTGCTAGTGGTTTGGTAAGGGGCCAGCCCCAGCATTTT.

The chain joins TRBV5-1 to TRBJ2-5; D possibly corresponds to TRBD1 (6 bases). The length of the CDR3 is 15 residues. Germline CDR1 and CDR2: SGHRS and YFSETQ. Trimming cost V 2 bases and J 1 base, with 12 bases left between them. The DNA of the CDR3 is TGCGCCAGCAGCTTCCCAGGGGCAGTCCAAGAGACCCAGTACTTC. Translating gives CASSFPGAVQETQYF.

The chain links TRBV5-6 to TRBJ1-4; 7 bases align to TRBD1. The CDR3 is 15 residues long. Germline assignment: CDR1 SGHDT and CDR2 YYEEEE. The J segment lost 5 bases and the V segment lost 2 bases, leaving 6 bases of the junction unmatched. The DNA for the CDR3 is TGTGCCAGCAGCTTCTCCGGGACAGTAAATGAAAAACTGTTTTTT. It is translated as CASSFSGTVNEKLFF.

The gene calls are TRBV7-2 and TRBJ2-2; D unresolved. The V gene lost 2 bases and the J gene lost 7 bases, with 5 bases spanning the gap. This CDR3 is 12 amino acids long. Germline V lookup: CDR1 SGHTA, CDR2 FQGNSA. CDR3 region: CASSLIFGELFF. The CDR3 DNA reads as TGTGCCAGCAGCTTAATCTTCGGGGAGCTGTTTTTT. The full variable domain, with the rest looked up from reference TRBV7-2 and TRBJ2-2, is GAGVSQSPSNKVTEKGKDVELRCDPISGHTALYWYRQSLGQGLEFLIYFQGNSAPDKSGLPSDRFSAERTGGSVSTLTIQRTQQEDSAVYLCASSLIFGELFFGEGSRLTVL.

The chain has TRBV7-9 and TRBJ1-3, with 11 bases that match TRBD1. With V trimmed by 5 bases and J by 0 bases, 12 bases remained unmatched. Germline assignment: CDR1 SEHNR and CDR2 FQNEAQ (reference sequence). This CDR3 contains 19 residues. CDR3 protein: CASSATLGTGGSSGNTIYF. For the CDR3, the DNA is TGTGCCAGCAGCGCAACCCTTGGGACAGGGGGAAGCTCTGGAAACACCATATATTTT.

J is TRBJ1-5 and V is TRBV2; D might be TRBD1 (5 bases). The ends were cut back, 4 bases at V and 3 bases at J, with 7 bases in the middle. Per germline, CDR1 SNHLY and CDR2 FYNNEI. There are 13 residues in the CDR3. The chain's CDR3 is CASSAGSNQPQHF. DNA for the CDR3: TGTGCCAGCAGTGCAGGGTCCAATCAGCCCCAGCATTTT. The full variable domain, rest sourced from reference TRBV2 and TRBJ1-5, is EPEVTQTPSHQVTQMGQEVILRCVPISNHLYFYWYRQILGQKVEFLVSFYNNEISEKSEIFDDQFSVERPDGSNFTLKIRSTKLEDSAMYFCASSAGSNQPQHFGDGTRLSIL.

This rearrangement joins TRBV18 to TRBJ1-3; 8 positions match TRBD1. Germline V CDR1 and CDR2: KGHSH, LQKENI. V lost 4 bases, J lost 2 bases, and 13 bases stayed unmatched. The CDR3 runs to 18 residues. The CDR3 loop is CASSLTPRGQATGNTIYF. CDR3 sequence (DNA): TGTGCCAGCTCACTTACCCCCCGGGGACAGGCGACTGGAAACACCATATATTTT.

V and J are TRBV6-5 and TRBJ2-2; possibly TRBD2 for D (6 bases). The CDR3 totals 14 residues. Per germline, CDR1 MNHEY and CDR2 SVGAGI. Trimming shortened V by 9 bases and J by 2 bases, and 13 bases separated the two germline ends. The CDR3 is CASSNGGNTGELFF. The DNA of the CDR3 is TGTGCCAGTTCCAACGGGGGAAACACCGGGGAGCTGTTTTTT.

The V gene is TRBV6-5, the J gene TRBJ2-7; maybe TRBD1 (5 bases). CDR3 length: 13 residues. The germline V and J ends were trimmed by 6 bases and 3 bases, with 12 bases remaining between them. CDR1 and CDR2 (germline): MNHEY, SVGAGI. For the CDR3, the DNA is TGTGCCAGCAGATTACAGGAGAACTACGAGCAGTACTTC. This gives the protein CASRLQENYEQYF.

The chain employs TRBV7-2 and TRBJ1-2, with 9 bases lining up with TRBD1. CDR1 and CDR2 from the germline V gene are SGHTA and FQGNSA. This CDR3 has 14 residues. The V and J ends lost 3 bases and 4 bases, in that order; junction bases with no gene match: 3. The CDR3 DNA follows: TGTGCCAGCAGCTTCTTGGACAGGGGCTATGGCTACACCTTC. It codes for CASSFLDRGYGYTF.

Written as DNA, the CDR3 is TGTGCCAGCAGCAAGGCCAGAAGAAACACCATATATTTT. Translating gives CASSKARRNTIYF. The chain couples TRBV21-1 to TRBJ1-3; the table calls TRBD1, which could not be checked here. TRBV21-1 is given as a pseudogene. CDR3 length: 13 residues.

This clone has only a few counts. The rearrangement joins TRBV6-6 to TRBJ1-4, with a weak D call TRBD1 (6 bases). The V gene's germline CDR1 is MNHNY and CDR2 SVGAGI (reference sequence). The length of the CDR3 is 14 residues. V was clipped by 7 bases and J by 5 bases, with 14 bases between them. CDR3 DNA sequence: TGTGCCAGCACTTTACGGGGACAAAATGAAAAACTGTTTTTT. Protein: CASTLRGQNEKLFF.

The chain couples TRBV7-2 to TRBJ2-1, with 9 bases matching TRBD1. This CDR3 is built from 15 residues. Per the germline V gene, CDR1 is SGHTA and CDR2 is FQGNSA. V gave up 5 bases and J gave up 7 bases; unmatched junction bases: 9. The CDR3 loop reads CASSPYRQGGNEQFF. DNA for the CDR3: TGTGCCAGCAGCCCCTACCGACAGGGGGGAAATGAGCAGTTCTTC.